The 14 T cell receptor beta chains given below trace back to one sample, sequenced in a study of T cell changes during pregnancy in multiple sclerosis. Some clones are missing from TCRdb's copy, which holds only in-frame ones; the method was immunoSEQ multiplex PCR. The sample has 30,000 to 40,000 clones, about 89% seen once. The sequencing here drew on CD4+ T cells from peripheral blood mononuclear cells, taken in the third trimester of pregnancy. These receptors came from a female donor in good health, enrolled as a control in a pregnancy study.

This clone has just one count. CDR3 DNA: TGTGCCAGCTCACCGGGACAGGGCTATGAGCAGTTCTTC. Amino acids: CASSPGQGYEQFF. This sequence joins TRBV18 and TRBJ2-1; 9 bases fit TRBD1. This CDR3 region has 13 residues. The junction had 2 bases not matched to a gene; V was cut back by 3 bases and J by 8 bases. The germline V gene has CDR1 KGHSH and CDR2 LQKENI.

The chain couples TRBV6-5 to TRBJ1-2; D not resolved. Per germline, CDR1 MNHEY and CDR2 SVGAGI. Trimming removed 6 bases from V and 8 bases from J, with 10 bases in between. This CDR3 region has 11 residues. The CDR3 loop reads CASRNSSGYTF. In DNA form, the CDR3 reads TGTGCCAGCAGAAACAGTTCAGGCTACACCTTC.

V gene TRBV7-6 combines with J gene TRBJ1-1; unclear D gene. The germline gives CDR1 SGHVS, CDR2 FNYEAQ. V lost 0 bases to trimming and J lost 0 bases, with 5 bases between them. The CDR3 length is 14 residues. DNA of the CDR3: TGTGCCAGCAGCTTAGCCGGGTTGAACACTGAAGCTTTCTTT. It encodes CASSLAGLNTEAFF. The full variable domain, rest sourced from reference TRBV7-6 and TRBJ1-1, is GAGVSQSPRYKVTKRGQDVALRCDPISGHVSLYWYRQALGQGPEFLTYFNYEAQQDKSGLPNDRFSAERPEGSISTLTIQRTEQRDSAMYRCASSLAGLNTEAFFGQGTRLTVV.

J is TRBJ2-1 and V is TRBV19; 9 nucleotides line up with TRBD2. Germline CDR1 LNHDA, CDR2 SQIVND (reference sequence). Trimming removed 10 bases from V and 5 bases from J; junction bases left unmatched: 6. The length of the CDR3 is 13 residues. The CDR3 bases are TGTGCCACCCGACTAGCGGACCACAATGAGCAGTTCTTC. It is translated as CATRLADHNEQFF.

J is TRBJ1-3 and V is TRBV10-2, with no clear D. The CDR3 runs 13 residues. Germline V gene data show CDR1 as WSHSY and CDR2 as SAAADI. The V end was cut by 8 bases, the J end by 0 bases, with 8 bases between. The CDR3 is CASASVSGNTIYF. The CDR3 region has the DNA TGCGCCAGCGCTTCGGTCTCTGGAAACACCATATATTTT.

The chain is built from TRBV15 and TRBJ2-3; D perhaps matches TRBD1 (8 bases). The CDR3 runs 16 residues. Trimming pared 3 bases from V and 1 base from J, leaving 14 bases between. CDR1 and CDR2 (germline): LNHNV, YYDKDF (reference sequence). CDR3 in amino acids: CATSRNRGGGTDTQYF. CDR3 coding DNA: TGTGCCACCAGCAGGAACAGGGGGGGAGGCACAGATACGCAGTATTTT.

This clone has just one count. The chain recombines TRBV7-2 with TRBJ2-1; 8 nucleotides line up with TRBD2. V shed 5 bases and J 0 bases; nucleotides not matched to a gene: 9. Germline CDR1 and CDR2: SGHTA and FQGNSA. This CDR3 spans 17 amino acids. The CDR3 nucleotides are TGTGCCAGCAGCCGCAAGGGCGGGGGGAGCTCCTACAATGAGCAGTTCTTC. Translated: CASSRKGGGSSYNEQFF.

This rearrangement joins TRBV6-1 to TRBJ1-5; perhaps TRBD1 as D (5 bases). There are 14 residues in the CDR3. The germline V gene has CDR1 MNHNS and CDR2 SASEGT. The V end lost 7 bases, the J end lost 5 bases, and 15 bases lay between the germline ends. CDR3 nucleotides: TGTGCCAGCAAGTGGAGTGACAGTTATCAGCCCCAGCATTTT. It is translated as CASKWSDSYQPQHF.

The V gene is TRBV19, the J gene TRBJ2-7, with D perhaps TRBD2 (5 bases). This CDR3 is built from 16 residues. Germline V gives CDR1 LNHDA, CDR2 SQIVND (reference sequence). V shed 2 bases and J shed 2 bases, with 16 bases lying between them. In DNA, the CDR3 is TGTGCCAGTAGTATAAGTATTGTCGGACTTACCTACGAGCAGTACTTC. It specifies CASSISIVGLTYEQYF. Full variable domain (missing parts from reference TRBV19 and TRBJ2-7): DGGITQSPKYLFRKEGQNVTLSCEQNLNHDAMYWYRQDPGQGLRLIYYSQIVNDFQKGDIAEGYSVSREKKESFPLTVTSAQKNPTAFYLCASSISIVGLTYEQYFGPGTRLTVT.

The chain is built from TRBV5-1 and TRBJ1-1; D is undetermined. The germline V gene encodes CDR1 SGHRS and CDR2 YFSETQ. The CDR3 consists of 14 residues. Trimming left V 0 bases short and J 1 base short, with 7 bases between. This chain's CDR3 is CASSLDSRNTEAFF. The CDR3 coding sequence is TGCGCCAGCAGCTTGGACAGTCGGAACACTGAAGCTTTCTTT. The full variable domain, in which reference TRBV5-1 and TRBJ1-1 provide the parts outside the CDR3, is KAGVTQTPRYLIKTRGQQVTLSCSPISGHRSVSWYQQTPGQGLQFLFEYFSETQRNKGNFPGRFSGRQFSNSRSEMNVSTLELGDSALYLCASSLDSRNTEAFFGQGTRLTVV.

This sequence joins TRBV28 and TRBJ2-1, with 14 bases fitting TRBD2. The V and J ends lost 5 bases and 9 bases, in that order; junction bases with no gene match: 3. CDR1 is MDHEN, CDR2 SYDVKM, per germline. The CDR3 extends over 14 amino acids. The DNA of the CDR3 is TGTGCCAGCAGTGTGGGACTAGCGGGAGTTGAGCAGTTCTTC. The encoded protein is CASSVGLAGVEQFF.

This chain joins TRBV11-2 and TRBJ1-1; 7 bases agree with TRBD1. With V trimmed by 4 bases and J by 4 bases, 0 bases remained unmatched. CDR1 and CDR2 (germline): SGHAT, FQNNGV. The CDR3 loop spans 12 amino acids. For the CDR3, the DNA is TGTGCCAGCAGCTCAGGGGGCACTGAAGCTTTCTTT. Amino acid sequence: CASSSGGTEAFF.

Only one count was recorded for this clone. V usage is TRBV7-3 and J usage is TRBJ2-3; TRBD1 is a possible D gene (6 bases). Germline V gene sequence: CDR1 SGHTA, CDR2 FQGTGA. The CDR3 covers 15 residues. V lost 6 bases, J lost 0 bases, and 13 bases lay in between. CDR3 sequence (DNA): TGTGCCAGCAGTCTAAGTAGGGGGAGCACAGATACGCAGTATTTT. Amino acid sequence: CASSLSRGSTDTQYF.

The chain joins TRBV29-1 to TRBJ2-5; tentatively, D is TRBD1 (6 bases). The CDR3 is made up of 13 amino acids. V gave up 7 bases and J gave up 5 bases, with 17 bases separating them. Germline CDR1 reads SQVTM; CDR2 reads ANQGSEA. The DNA for the CDR3 is TGCAGCGCCCAGGGACACCTCAGCGAGACCCAGTACTTC. As protein: CSAQGHLSETQYF.